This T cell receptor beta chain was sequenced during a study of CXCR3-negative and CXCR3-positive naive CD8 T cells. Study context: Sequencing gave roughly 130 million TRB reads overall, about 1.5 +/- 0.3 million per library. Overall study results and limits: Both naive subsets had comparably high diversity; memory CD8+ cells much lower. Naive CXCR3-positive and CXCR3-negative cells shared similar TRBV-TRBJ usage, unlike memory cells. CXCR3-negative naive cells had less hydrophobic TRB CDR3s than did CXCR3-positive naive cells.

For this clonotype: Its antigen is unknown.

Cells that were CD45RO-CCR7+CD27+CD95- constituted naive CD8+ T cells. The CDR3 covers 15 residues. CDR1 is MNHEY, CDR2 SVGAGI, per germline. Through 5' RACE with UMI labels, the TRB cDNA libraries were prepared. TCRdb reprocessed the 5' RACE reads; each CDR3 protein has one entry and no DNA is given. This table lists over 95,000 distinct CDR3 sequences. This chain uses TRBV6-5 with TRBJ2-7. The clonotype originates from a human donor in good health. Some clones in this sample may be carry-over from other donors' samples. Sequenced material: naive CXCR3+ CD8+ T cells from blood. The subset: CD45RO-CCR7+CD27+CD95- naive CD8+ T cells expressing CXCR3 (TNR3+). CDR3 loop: CASSLLAGGTYEQHF.